These 8 T cell receptor beta chains were all obtained from the same sample, sequenced in a study of shared clonotypes between healthy human individuals. CD45RO-negative, CCR7-positively selected cells formed the naive CD8 fraction, excluding terminally differentiated effector memory CD45RA+ cells. TCRdb's table, derived via immunoSEQ multiplex PCR, lists solely in-frame clones and lacks some. The data contain 800,000 to 950,000 clones, about 96% of them singletons. The sequenced sample consisted of naive CD8+ T cells sorted from blood. The receptors stem from a man under 40 in good health.

V usage is TRBV28 and J usage is TRBJ2-5; maybe TRBD1 (5 bases). The V gene's germline CDR1 is MDHEN and CDR2 SYDVKM. Trimming cost V 2 bases and J 1 base, with 8 bases left between them. CDR3 length equals 14 residues. Here the CDR3 DNA reads TGTGCCAGCAGTTTAGGCAGGGTCCAAGAGACCCAGTACTTC. This sequence encodes CASSLGRVQETQYF.

The CDR3 region is CASSEGGNILTF. In nucleotides, the CDR3 is TGTGCCAGCAGTGAAGGGGGGAACATCCTGACTTTC. The rearrangement uses TRBV9 and TRBJ2-6; the D gene could be TRBD1 or TRBD2 (6 bases each). The CDR3 covers 12 residues. V gave up 5 bases and J gave up 14 bases, with 14 bases separating them. Germline V gives CDR1 SGDLS, CDR2 YYNGEE.

The J gene is TRBJ2-5, the V gene TRBV28; 7 bases line up with TRBD2. The V and J ends lost 10 bases and 0 bases, in that order; junction bases with no gene match: 11. The germline V gene has CDR1 MDHEN and CDR2 SYDVKM. This CDR3 comprises 15 residues. CDR3 sequence (DNA): TGTGCCACCGGGAGGTGGGGGGGTGACCAAGAGACCCAGTACTTC. Translation gives CATGRWGGDQETQYF.

The chain carries TRBV27 and TRBJ2-7; no firm D call. The germline V and J ends were trimmed by 8 bases and 2 bases, with 13 bases remaining between them. CDR1 and CDR2 (germline): MNHEY, SMNVEV (reference sequence). The CDR3 loop spans 13 amino acids. CDR3 nucleotide sequence: TGTGCCAGCTCCCCCGGGTCCACCTACGAGCAGTACTTC. Its translation: CASSPGSTYEQYF.

The chain has TRBV4-1 and TRBJ2-7, with D perhaps TRBD1 (6 bases). This CDR3 region has 11 residues. The germline CDR1 and CDR2 sequences are MGHRA and YSYEKL. The V end was cut by 4 bases, the J end by 7 bases, with 8 bases between. The CDR3 sequence is CASSRDREQYF. The DNA of the CDR3 is TGCGCCAGCAGCCGCGACAGGGAGCAGTACTTC.

The rearrangement uses TRBV11-2 and TRBJ2-3; 8 nucleotides agree with TRBD1. This CDR3 is built from 14 residues. The V and J ends lost 0 bases and 8 bases, in that order; junction bases with no gene match: 4. From germline, CDR1 is SGHAT and CDR2 FQNNGV. For the CDR3, the DNA is TGTGCCAGCAGCTTAGAACAGGGGGGCGCTACGCAGTATTTT. Translated, it gives CASSLEQGGATQYF.

The V gene is TRBV7-9, the J gene TRBJ1-2; a possible D gene is TRBD1 (5 bases). The V gene's germline CDR1 is SEHNR and CDR2 FQNEAQ (reference sequence). The CDR3 loop spans 13 amino acids. With 0 bases removed from V and 6 bases from J, the gap between germline ends came to 8 bases. The CDR3 is CASSLALQDGYTF. CDR3 nucleotides: TGTGCCAGCAGCTTAGCGCTACAGGATGGCTACACCTTC. Full variable domain (rest looked up from reference TRBV7-9 and TRBJ1-2): DTGVSQNPRHKITKRGQNVTFRCDPISEHNRLYWYRQTLGQGPEFLTYFQNEAQLEKSRLLSDRFSAERPKGSFSTLEIQRTEQGDSAMYLCASSLALQDGYTFGSGTRLTVV.

CDR3 coding DNA: TGTGCCAGCAGTTTAACGCTTCCGGCTAGCGGGGGCCGTTACAATGAGCAGTTCTTC. It specifies CASSLTLPASGGRYNEQFF. The gene calls are TRBV28 and TRBJ2-1; 10 nucleotides agree with TRBD2. CDR3 size: 19 residues. V lost 2 bases, J lost 4 bases, and 14 bases stayed unmatched. Germline values: CDR1 MDHEN, CDR2 SYDVKM. The full variable domain, in which reference TRBV28 and TRBJ2-1 provide the parts outside the CDR3, is DVKVTQSSRYLVKRTGEKVFLECVQDMDHENMFWYRQDPGLGLRLIYFSYDVKMKEKGDIPEGYSVSREKKERFSLILESASTNQTSMYLCASSLTLPASGGRYNEQFFGPGTRLTVL.